This T cell receptor (beta chain) was profiled in a study of Ad26.COV2.S vaccination and SARS-CoV-2 variants (dated by TCRdb to 2020 to 2023). With respect to the entire study: Sequencing of the TCRbeta repertoire served to evaluate the specificity and breadth of SARS-CoV-2-reactive T cell receptors following Ad26.COV2.S vaccination. The TCR-sequenced set comprised approximately 32 samples: around 20 Ad26.COV2.S vaccine recipients, 5 placebo recipients and 8 SARS-CoV-2 convalescent individuals. Study-wide conclusions, independent of this receptor: The authors noted that total T cell responses may have been underestimated by the TCR breadth and depth analyses. Spike-specific TCR breadth was higher in Ad26.COV2.S recipients than in placebo recipients (P = 0.0014). Comparable non-spike TCR breadth was observed between vaccine and placebo recipients, consistent with only spike being contained in the vaccine. Substantial breadth of spike-specific CD8+ and CD4+ T cell responses was reported after vaccination.

The immunoSEQ Assay was used to sequence TCRbeta CDR3 regions. After extraction, genomic DNA underwent amplification by bias-controlled multiplex PCR, followed by high-throughput sequencing. Per the authors' processing: To quantify the absolute abundance of each unique TCRbeta CDR3 region, sequences were collapsed and filtered. Usable DNA was measured by amplifying reference genes present in all nucleated cells, and TCRbeta template counts were normalized to that usable DNA to estimate T cell fraction. Repertoire TCRs were annotated as SARS-CoV-2-specific by exact matching of V gene, CDR3 amino acid sequence and J gene to a known reactive TCR set. The reference SARS-CoV-2 TCR set came from MIRA and was filtered for enrichment in COVID-19-positive ImmuneCODE repertoires, removing public or cross-reactive TCRs. Based on the MIRA antigens, annotated TCRs were further analysed at the level of specific ORF or position within ORF. Breadth was defined as annotated unique rearrangements over total unique productive rearrangements; depth was the summed frequency of those rearrangements. Two-sided Wilcoxon rank-sum tests were used to compare TCR breadth between groups. In its TCRdb copy, this immuneACCESS table keeps in-frame sequences only and misses some clones. Where compared with another copy, unresolved V genes explain less than half of these, and the others have no known cause. Clone size and V and J calls were adopted from that table, with D and trimming inferred from the DNA. Recorded for this sample are about 350,000 clones; under 95% of them occurred a single time. The top ten clonotypes cover 3% to 5% of the sample.

The CDR3, from cysteine to phenylalanine, totals 14 residues. CDR3 DNA is the only sequence kept; it has 42 bases, read in frame from the first base. Germline trimming amounts to 7 bases on V and 5 bases on J, with 9 as the count of junction bases outside the gene matches. CDR1 and CDR2, per the germline V gene, are SGHRS and YFSETQ. Note on this clone: The target of this receptor is not known. No much larger clone is present one base from it, and per-base qualities are unavailable.

The sample's time point label, decoded: individuals recovered from natural SARS-CoV-2 infection. The rearrangement combines TRBV5-1 with TRBJ2-3; TRBD1 lines up with 8 middle nucleotides. The starting material was peripheral blood, obtained after recovery from COVID-19. The clonotype was recovered from a human donor who had recovered from COVID-19. The bases are TGCGCCAGCGGAGAGGACAGGGCTGGAGATACGCAGTATTTT. It translates to CASGEDRAGDTQYF.